This T cell receptor (beta chain) came from a study of T cells in Graves' hyperthyroidism and ophthalmopathy. Looked up from germline, CDR1 is SGDLS and CDR2 is YYNGEE. Trimming took 4 bases from V and 4 from J; bases not matched to a gene: 11. The CDR3 sequence is 19 residues long. Amplification of TCR beta CDR3 regions used RNA as the template. When the TCR CDR3 underwent first-round RT-PCR, the HTBI primer set was used. TCRdb re-called the multiplex PCR reads with MiXCR, one entry per CDR3 protein. The sample carries more than 300,000 distinct CDR3 sequences, roughly 20% recorded once. This receptor was taken from a man between 18 and 29 years old with Graves' ophthalmopathy. V gene TRBV9 combines with J gene TRBJ2-1, with 16 nucleotides matching TRBD2. Sequencing used blood. The CDR3 sequence: CASSILGTSGGALYNEQFF. CDR3 bases: TGTGCCAGCAGCATCCTAGGGACTAGCGGGGGGGCTTTATACAATGAGCAGTTCTTC. Full variable domain (outside the CDR3, taken from reference TRBV9 and TRBJ2-1): DSGVTQTPKHLITATGQRVTLRCSPRSGDLSVYWYQQSLDQGLQFLIQYYNGEERAKGNILERFSAQQFPDLHSELNLSSLELGDSALYFCASSILGTSGGALYNEQFFGPGTRLTVL.